The clone carrying this T cell receptor (beta chain) was seen just once. The CDR3 has 14 amino acids. Trimming pared 1 base from V and 3 bases from J, leaving 11 bases between. Germline V gene sequence: CDR1 SGHKS, CDR2 YYEKEE (reference sequence). TEMRA cells underwent FACS enrichment and CD8+ and CD4+ T cells underwent negative isolation. This specimen belongs to a study of CD8 T cells in Susac syndrome. Random hexamers were used to reverse transcribe roughly 0.45 to 1 ug of RNA. Coverage of TCR beta CDR3 amplification by immunoSEQ multiplex PCR extended to 54 Vbeta and 13 Jbeta. In TCRdb, the immunoSEQ multiplex PCR reads were re-called with MiXCR into one record per CDR3 protein. The repertoire holds 150,000 to 200,000 distinct CDR3 sequences, with 93% as singletons.

The rearrangement joins TRBV5-5 to TRBJ2-7; D gene ambiguous. Material: CD4+ T cells from PBMCs. This TCR was sampled from a human donor in good health. CDR3 in DNA: TGTGCCAGCAGCTTGACAATACGTAACTACGAGCAGTACTTC. Encoded protein: CASSLTIRNYEQYF.